Sequencing of this TCR beta chain was carried out in a study of cytomegalovirus exposure and HLA in healthy donors. About the study: Samples from HLA-typed donors yielded about 85 million unique TCRs in an early data release. Findings of the study overall: Reports state that TCR beta sequences accurately predicted most subjects' HLA-A and HLA-B alleles.

It was with 60 Vbeta and 13 Jbeta primers that the PCR ran. Measured with immunoSEQ multiplex PCR; TCRdb has only the in-frame clones, and not every one. This table has approximately 140,000 clones, 80% appearing once. This clone was counted a single time. The antigen is undetermined. This clonotype originated in a woman between 40 and 55 years old in good health and CMV-seronegative. Material for sequencing was PBMCs.

The DNA for the CDR3 is TGTGCCAGCAGTCCACGCGGAGGTGATCAGCCCCAGCATTTT. This gives the protein CASSPRGGDQPQHF. The rearrangement uses TRBV4-2 and TRBJ1-5; no definite D call. The CDR3 consists of 14 residues. Germline V lookup: CDR1 LGHNA, CDR2 YNFKEQ. With 6 bases removed from V and 5 bases from J, the gap between germline ends came to 14 bases.